Presented here are 23 T cell receptor beta chains from one specimen sequenced in a study of CD4 T cells in relation to SARS-CoV-2 and coronaviruses. Before the COVID-19 pandemic, during about 2010-2018, CD4+ T cells were taken from unexposed donors. After ten to eleven days of culture, CD4+ T cells were isolated. Sequencing used immunoSEQ multiplex PCR; TCRdb keeps in-frame clones, though not all of them. The data show 15,000 to 20,000 clones, about 68% seen once. Their cognate antigens are unknown. The sample was CD4+ T cells from PBMCs, cultured in vitro. Source of these receptors: a human donor in good health.

The chain combines TRBV12-5 with TRBJ2-4; tentatively, D is TRBD1 (6 bases). The germline CDR1 and CDR2 sequences are LGHNT and FRNRAP. V lost 5 bases, J lost 5 bases, and 10 bases lay in between. The CDR3 loop spans 13 amino acids. The CDR3 protein is CASGRWTENIQYF. In nucleotides, the CDR3 is TGTGCTAGTGGTCGCTGGACAGAAAACATTCAGTACTTC.

The gene calls are TRBV6-6 and TRBJ2-7; D may be TRBD1 (7 bases). The CDR3 extends over 14 amino acids. Germline V gives CDR1 MNHNY, CDR2 SVGAGI (reference sequence). Trimming cost V 4 bases and J 4 bases, with 14 bases left between them. The CDR3: CASSSQGGGYEQYF. The CDR3 coding sequence is TGTGCCAGCAGTTCCCAGGGGGGCGGTTACGAGCAGTACTTC.

The V call is TRBV7-3, the J call TRBJ2-2; 11 nucleotides line up with TRBD2. V was clipped by 4 bases and J by 3 bases; unmatched bases: 4. The CDR3 spans 16 residues. CDR1 and CDR2 from the germline V gene are SGHTA and FQGTGA. The CDR3 bases are TGTGCCAGCAGCTCACTAGCGGGAGAAGACACCGGGGAGCTGTTTTTT. Residues: CASSSLAGEDTGELFF.

The chain uses TRBV18 and TRBJ2-7; D is uncertain. Trimming removed 4 bases from V and 6 bases from J, with 10 bases in between. The CDR3 consists of 12 residues. Germline CDR1 and CDR2: KGHSH and LQKENI. In DNA, the CDR3 is TGTGCCAGCTCACTCGATTCTCGCGAGCAGTACTTC. Translation gives CASSLDSREQYF. Full variable domain (rest looked up from reference TRBV18 and TRBJ2-7): NAGVMQNPRHLVRRRGQEARLRCSPMKGHSHVYWYRQLPEEGLKFMVYLQKENIIDESGMPKERFSAEFPKEGPSILRIQQVVRGDSAAYFCASSLDSREQYFGPGTRLTVT.

The DNA of the CDR3 is TGTGCCAGCAGTTCGTTACTAAGGACAGCCCCTGAAGCTTTCTTT. Translating gives CASSSLLRTAPEAFF. V is TRBV27 and J is TRBJ1-1, with D tentatively TRBD1 (6 bases). Germline V gene sequence: CDR1 MNHEY, CDR2 SMNVEV (reference sequence). The CDR3 is 15 residues long. V was clipped by 4 bases and J by 6 bases, with 18 bases between them.

The rearrangement joins TRBV3-1 (or the pseudogene TRBV3-2) to TRBJ2-2; 7 bases line up with TRBD1. V lost 7 bases, J lost 3 bases, and 2 bases stayed unmatched. In germline, CDR1 is LGHDT, CDR2 YNNKEL (reference sequence). The CDR3 contains 13 residues. CDR3 amino acids: CASITGDTGELFF. In DNA form, the CDR3 reads TGTGCCAGCATAACAGGGGACACCGGGGAGCTGTTTTTT.

The chain couples TRBV5-8 to TRBJ1-1; the D gene is possibly TRBD1 (5 bases). The CDR3 loop spans 15 amino acids. Germline V gives CDR1 SGHTS, CDR2 YDEGEE. V was clipped by 4 bases and J by 0 bases, with 13 bases between them. The CDR3 DNA reads as TGTGCCAGCAGCCGACGACAGTCTATGAACACTGAAGCTTTCTTT. Translating gives CASSRRQSMNTEAFF. The full variable domain, in which reference TRBV5-8 and TRBJ1-1 provide the parts outside the CDR3, is EAGVTQSPTHLIKTRGQQATLRCSPISGHTSVYWYQQALGLGLQFLLWYDEGEERNRGNFPPRFSGRQFPNYSSELNVNALELEDSALYLCASSRRQSMNTEAFFGQGTRLTVV.

The J gene is TRBJ2-3, the V gene TRBV5-1; tentative D call: TRBD2 (5 bases). CDR3 length equals 15 residues. Looked up from germline, CDR1 is SGHRS and CDR2 is YFSETQ. V gave up 4 bases and J gave up 6 bases, with 18 bases separating them. CDR3 DNA: TGCGCCAGCAGCCCAGACCCGAGGGAAGCCGATACGCAGTATTTT. Residues: CASSPDPREADTQYF.

This clone has more than one count but fewer than ten. The V gene is TRBV19, the J gene TRBJ2-2, with 7 bases aligning to TRBD2. With V trimmed by 1 base and J by 4 bases, 15 bases remained unmatched. CDR3 length: 19 amino acids. Germline CDR1 reads LNHDA; CDR2 reads SQIVND (reference sequence). CDR3 protein: CASSIVIGGWREPTGELFF. CDR3 sequence (DNA): TGTGCCAGTAGTATAGTTATAGGAGGGTGGCGGGAGCCCACCGGGGAGCTGTTTTTT.

CDR3 in amino acids: CASSLVGRVSTGELFF. For the CDR3, the DNA is TGTGCCAGCAGCTTAGTGGGGAGGGTATCCACCGGGGAGCTGTTTTTT. The chain combines TRBV7-8 with TRBJ2-2; 7 positions match TRBD2. This CDR3 contains 16 residues. Trimming cost V 1 base and J 4 bases; bases outside gene matches: 6. The germline V gene has CDR1 SGHVS and CDR2 FQNEAQ.

A few counts support this clone. The V and J genes are TRBV19 and TRBJ2-7; TRBD2 is a possible D gene (6 bases). There are 15 residues in the CDR3. Trimming took off 3 bases at V and 4 bases at J, with 16 bases between the two ends. CDR1 and CDR2 from the germline V gene are LNHDA and SQIVND (reference sequence). CDR3 region: CASSIRPGSGYEQYF. DNA of the CDR3: TGTGCCAGTAGTATTCGACCCGGGAGTGGATACGAGCAGTACTTC.

This clone was recorded a few times. The chain couples TRBV10-3 to TRBJ2-3, with 10 nucleotides matching TRBD2. CDR3 size: 17 residues. The V gene end was trimmed by 0 bases and the J gene end by 0 bases; junction bases not matched to a gene: 3. Looked up from germline, CDR1 is ENHRY and CDR2 is SYGVKD. The CDR3 sequence: CAISESPSGSSTDTQYF. CDR3 sequence (DNA): TGTGCCATCAGTGAGTCCCCTAGCGGGAGTAGCACAGATACGCAGTATTTT.

The rearrangement links TRBV7-6 to TRBJ2-7, with 7 bases lining up with TRBD1. The germline V gene has CDR1 SGHVS and CDR2 FNYEAQ. The J segment lost 2 bases and the V segment lost 2 bases, leaving 6 bases of the junction unmatched. The CDR3 covers 15 residues. The CDR3 spells CASSLNQGVTYEQYF. The CDR3 bases are TGTGCCAGCAGCTTAAACCAGGGGGTCACCTACGAGCAGTACTTC.

The V call is TRBV5-4, the J call TRBJ1-2, with 7 bases matching TRBD1. J gave up 8 bases and V 3 bases, and 7 bases lay outside the gene matches. Germline CDR1 SGHNT, CDR2 YYREEE (reference sequence). The CDR3 sequence is 13 residues long. CDR3 amino acids: CASSSDRAGGYTF. The CDR3 DNA follows: TGTGCCAGCAGCTCAGACAGGGCCGGCGGCTACACCTTC.

Written as DNA, the CDR3 is TGTGCCAGCAGCTTAGACCCTGGGGCCCGGTCCTACGAGCAGTACTTC. As protein: CASSLDPGARSYEQYF. The genes are TRBV5-5 and TRBJ2-7; perhaps TRBD1 as D (5 bases). V was shortened by 2 bases and J by 1 base, with 16 bases between the two germline ends. From germline, CDR1 is SGHKS and CDR2 YYEKEE (reference sequence). CDR3 length equals 16 residues.

The table lists this clone with a count of one. In DNA, the CDR3 is TGCAGCGTTTTAGCGGGGGAGACCCAGTACTTC. Translating it yields CSVLAGETQYF. This sequence joins TRBV29-1 and TRBJ2-5; TRBD2 aligns across 8 bases. The J segment lost 5 bases and the V segment lost 5 bases, leaving 1 base of the junction unmatched. This CDR3 is 11 amino acids long. The germline V gene has CDR1 SQVTM and CDR2 ANQGSEA.

The V and J genes are TRBV10-1 and TRBJ2-7, with 10 bases fitting TRBD1. J lost 4 bases, V lost 5 bases, and 8 bases had no gene match. The V gene's germline CDR1 is WNHNN and CDR2 SYGVQD (reference sequence). The CDR3 consists of 15 residues. The CDR3 nucleotides are TGCGCCAGCAGTCACCCGGGACAGGGGTCATACGAGCAGTACTTC. Encoded protein: CASSHPGQGSYEQYF.

This clone appeared a few times. The chain has TRBV4-1 and TRBJ2-2; D not certain. The CDR3 is made up of 14 amino acids. Germline V gene lookup returns CDR1 MGHRA and CDR2 YSYEKL. V was pared by 1 base and J by 7 bases, with 10 bases between. CDR3 amino acids: CASSQAGYNGELFF. In nucleotides, the CDR3 is TGCGCCAGCAGCCAAGCAGGTTATAACGGGGAGCTGTTTTTT.

The rearrangement links TRBV9 to TRBJ2-5, with 11 bases lining up with TRBD2. Trimming took 4 bases from V and 0 from J; bases not matched to a gene: 5. CDR3 size: 16 residues. Per germline, CDR1 SGDLS and CDR2 YYNGEE. The CDR3 bases are TGTGCCAGCAGCTCGGGACTAGCGGTATACCAAGAGACCCAGTACTTC. Its translation: CASSSGLAVYQETQYF.

The gene calls are TRBV21-1 and TRBJ2-1; the DNA was not used to check the table's D call, TRBD1. TRBV21-1 is a listed pseudogene. CDR3 length: 13 amino acids. Here the CDR3 reads CASTGHVQDEQFF. In nucleotides, the CDR3 is TGTGCCAGCACCGGACATGTTCAGGATGAGCAGTTCTTC.

The V call is TRBV2, the J call TRBJ2-5, with TRBD1 matching 7 bases. V shed 7 bases, J shed 1 base, and the junction held 6 bases outside the gene matches. The CDR3 is 14 amino acids. The germline gives CDR1 SNHLY, CDR2 FYNNEI. CDR3 amino acids: CASNRQGPQETQYF. The CDR3 region has the DNA TGTGCCAGCAACCGACAGGGCCCCCAAGAGACCCAGTACTTC.

In the case of this clone: One junction end disagrees with the germline gene, perhaps due to a read error. The chain recombines TRBV9 with TRBJ1-3; TRBD1 is a possible D gene (5 bases). The germline V gene has CDR1 SGDLS and CDR2 YYNGEE. The CDR3 spans 15 residues. The DNA for the CDR3 is TGTGCCAGCAGCCAACGAGGGCAGGGTGGACACACCATATATTTT. Amino acid sequence: CASSQRGQGGHTIYF.

The V call is TRBV12-3 or TRBV12-4, the J call TRBJ1-1; the match to TRBD1 covers 9 bases. The CDR3 consists of 13 residues. Trimming cost V 4 bases and J 5 bases; bases outside gene matches: 2. The chain's CDR3 is CASSSQGATEAFF. The CDR3 DNA is TGTGCCAGCAGTTCACAGGGGGCGACTGAAGCTTTCTTT.